This record covers a single TCR beta chain. What this receptor recognizes is not known. No quality values exist for individual bases; no much larger clone is one base distant. The method behind the library was the immunoSEQ multiplex PCR assay. High-throughput TCR-beta CDR3 sequencing of genomic DNA from most patients was performed by Adaptive Biotechnologies. Per the original workflow: Adaptive's ImmunoSEQ software was the source of the TCR sequencing data for 15 to 20 patients, while three other patients were processed with MiXCR and VDJtools. CDR3 nucleotide sequences shared between donor and recipient were removed because their origin could not be assigned. To be classed as alloreactive, a clone needed at least 2-fold expansion over unstimulated cells and a minimum CFSE-low frequency of 0.002% (template counts) or 0.001% (read counts). Mappable clones were those detected in sequenced pre-transplant spleen, lymph node, or MLR CFSE-low populations of the donor or recipient. Cumulative frequency of alloreactive clones was calculated as a percentage of all sequences weighted by copy number. Entries here come from immuneACCESS through TCRdb and include only in-frame sequences with V and J called. Some clones fail to appear in such tables; in the studies checked, an unresolved V gene covers under half of the shortfall, and the cause of the remainder is unknown. V, J and clone size derive from that table, while D and trimming were established from the DNA sequence. Recorded for this sample are 35,000 to 40,000 clones; around 96% of them occurred a single time. In total, the top ten clones hold 0.75% to 0.95% of the sample.

These data originate in a study of graft-versus-host responses after intestinal transplantation (dated by TCRdb to the early 2020s). About the investigation overall: The transplants that recipients got were multivisceral, liver-intestinal, or isolated intestinal. Samples from a few later patients were sequenced in-house on an Illumina MiSeq with MiXCR processing rather than by the commercial service. A cohort of 24 intestinal transplant recipients, including one retransplant, was enrolled, and 3 patients lacking pretransplant specimens were excluded. Anti-thymocyte globulin induction was given to all recipients, followed by maintenance tacrolimus and steroids for about 3 years. A peak of at least 4% donor T cells among recipient peripheral blood mononuclear cells was the definition used for donor T cell macrochimerism. Alloreactive clones were identified by sequencing pre-transplant mixed lymphocyte reaction products and comparing them with unstimulated pre-transplant donor and recipient T cells. Bulk TCR-beta CDR3 sequencing was used to track graft-versus-host and host-versus-graft alloreactive T cell clones in the graft, circulation and bone marrow after intestinal transplantation. General conclusions and limits of the study: The relatively low number and heterogeneity of intestinal transplant patients limited the conclusions. Early after transplant, declines in HvG clones were associated with peak levels of circulating GvH clones. Patients with donor T cell macrochimerism had high GvH to HvG T cell clonal ratios in their allografts. GvH clones were found in recipient bone marrow, and some of the GvH clones appeared earlier in ileal mucosa or blood, which is consistent with an intestinal mucosal origin.

Blood samples were collected up to 4 times in the first month after transplant and then at least monthly when available. Clipping removes 5 bases from V and 8 bases from J, with 3 as the unmatched junction base count. The CDR3 runs 13 residues from the cysteine to the phenylalanine. Only the CDR3 portion is preserved as DNA: 39 bases, with reading frame beginning at the first base. The germline V gene (reference sequence) specifies LNHNV as CDR1 and YYDKDF as CDR2. The sample in question was PBMCs, obtained 16 days after intestinal transplant. This TCR was sampled from a human patient who received an intestinal transplant, so some T cells may come from the graft donor. The chain joins TRBV15 to TRBJ2-4, with 10 middle bases fitting TRBD2. The CDR3 amino acid sequence is: CATSPGTSDIQYF. The nucleotides are TGTGCCACCAGCCCCGGGACTAGCGACATTCAGTACTTC.